Included here is one T cell receptor beta chain sequence, with context. Antigen: not known. These data belong to a study of beta chain features in type 1 diabetes. Study as a whole: Patients were similar to healthy donors in age and gender (as well as in cell yields).

This CDR3 comprises 18 residues. Germline CDR1 and CDR2: LNHDA and SQIVND (reference sequence). Trimming took 3 bases from V and 1 from J, leaving 19 bases between them. One heparinised blood draw averaging around 100 mL was given by each donor. Sequencing targeted expressed TCRB transcripts, as all isolated RNA had been reverse transcribed. Profiling relied on immunoSEQ multiplex PCR, and the TCRdb table lists in-frame clones only, not all of them. Of about 340,000 clones in the sample, around 8.5% were seen once. Findings of the study overall: Moderate but significant shortening of TCRB CDR3s was recorded in all four CD4+ subsets from Type 1 diabetes patients. More deletions and fewer insertions at VDJ junctions were seen in type 1 diabetes patients. TCRB repertoires of naive, central memory and Treg cells appeared more similar among patients than among healthy donors.

Source material: central memory CD4+ T cells from blood. This sequence was found in a man aged 25-45 years with type 1 diabetes. The chain combines TRBV19 with TRBJ2-1, with D tentatively TRBD1 (5 bases). The CDR3 coding sequence is TGTGCCAGTAGTATTGATCACAGGTCCTTAGCATCCTACAATGAGCAGTTCTTC. Translating it yields CASSIDHRSLASYNEQFF.